The T cell receptor beta chain under discussion was sequenced for a study of identical twins (dated by TCRdb to the mid-2010s). Some background on the complete study: TCR alpha and beta repertoires from monozygotic twins, unrelated adults of various ages and cord blood were deep-sequenced to test whether fetal clonotypes persist. To rule out contamination, the twin experiments were replicated at different times with different library preparation protocols.

CDR1 ENHRY and CDR2 SYGVKD were looked up in the germline V gene. A distance of 17 bases separates the germline ends of V and J, which lose 8 bases and 1 base respectively. From the cysteine through the phenylalanine, the CDR3 covers 16 amino acids. CDR3 DNA is the only sequence kept; it has 48 bases, read in frame from the first base. Every donor in the study was a healthy Caucasian. Three pairs of female monozygotic twins, all aged roughly 18 to 30 years, were included in the twin cohort. CD4+ and CD8+ T cell populations were isolated with positive isolation kits from Invitrogen. About this clonotype itself: Its antigen target is currently unknown. No qualities accompany the bases; no much larger clone lies one base away.

The library relied on 5' RACE. Sequencer: Illumina HiSeq 2000. A universal primer binding site was introduced by template switching, and a unique molecular identifier was present in the final cDNA, enabling accurate counting of TCR cDNA molecules. Specific primers in the conserved constant-segment region were used to synthesize first-strand cDNA for TCR alpha and beta chains. To control for contamination, every cDNA library carried two barcodes: a SMART-Mk sample barcode plus Illumina barcodes. TruSeq adapter sequences along with Illumina sample barcodes were introduced in two successive PCR steps. The TCR alpha and beta cDNA libraries were sequenced on the Illumina HiSeq platform using custom primers. Turning to the authors' computational methods: Raw reads were processed with MiGEC to extract unique molecular identifiers, and MiXCR was used to determine CDR3 positions. Recombination models were inferred per individual with the repgenHMM and IGoR tools using an EM algorithm. Shared clonotype analysis was performed with the tcR package in R, normalizing sharing by the product of cloneset sizes. Out-of-frame nonproductive sequences were analyzed to study raw recombination free of thymic and clonal selection effects. The public reads were reanalyzed by TCRdb: fastp trimming at Q25, MiXCR alignment, in-frame beta chains only. Here each entry gathers all rows of one CDR3 protein and keeps the most common genes and DNA. V and J calls and clone size were set by TCRdb, not the authors. The table for this sample lists some 500,000 distinct CDR3 sequences; over 11% of them were counted only once. Approximately 1% of the sample lies in the top ten.

Broader findings and caveats from the paper: Because the same donors could not be followed over many years, the conclusions depended on cross-sectional statistical analysis. In monozygotic twins, recombination models systematically underestimated out-of-frame TCR alpha sharing, but the models matched the sharing seen between unrelated individuals. Out-of-frame TCR alpha sequences shared between twins showed an excess of low generation-probability sequences compared with coincidental sharing between unrelated individuals. Fewer insertions were carried by abundant cord blood beta clonotypes; a weaker similar trend was observed in young adult naive repertoires, while no such trend was observed in memory repertoires. The excess sharing between twins in beta out-of-frame sequences was weaker because fewer shared sequences reduced the signal-to-noise ratio. Invariant T cells such as MAIT and iNKT could partly confound zero-insertion analyses, although diverse VJ usage argued against such confounding for most clonotypes.

The same data also contributed to another study, on yellow fever vaccine responses in identical twins. As the second publication notes: The T cell response to vaccination in identical twins was reported by the authors to appear partly convergent and partly personalized. The study precisely tracked vaccine-responding T cell clones in identical twins.

The V and J genes are TRBV10-3 and TRBJ2-2, with TRBD2 perhaps the D gene, on 6 matching bases. The sample taken for sequencing was CD4+ T cells sorted from blood. The TCR sequence derives from a woman younger than 35 in good health. This receptor has the CDR3 CAIGRTPTLNTGELFF. The base sequence is TGTGCCATCGGGAGGACTCCAACCCTGAACACCGGGGAGCTGTTTTTT.